The clone carrying this T cell receptor (beta chain) was observed a few times. These data are taken from a study of shared clonotypes between healthy human individuals. Turning to the study itself: Plates per donor: three CD4 naive, three CD4 memory, two CD8 naive, one CD8 memory.

The length of the CDR3 is 12 residues. Germline V gene sequence: CDR1 SQVTM, CDR2 ANQGSEA. Trimming took off 4 bases at V and 6 bases at J, with 9 bases between the two ends. Method: immunoSEQ multiplex PCR; TCRdb's copy keeps in-frame clones and lacks some. The data hold around 940,000 clones, with approximately 80% observed a single time. This chain links TRBV29-1 with TRBJ2-2; D remains unclear. The sample comprised memory CD4+ T cells sorted from blood. Described subset: CD45RA-negative fraction. This TCR came from a man younger than 35 in good health. CDR3 bases: TGCAGCGTTGGGAGAAACTCCGGGGAGCTGTTTTTT. As protein: CSVGRNSGELFF.